This T cell receptor (beta chain) emerged from a study of blood T cells in healthy people across ages. Study background: The capture of about one barcoded beta molecule per two T cells was achieved by template switching.

This clonotype was found a few times. PCR was performed a second time for about 7 to 12 cycles using a sample-barcoded 5' primer and a J-beta primer mix. Tags on each cDNA molecule came from a template-switch adaptor with 12 random nucleotides. TCRdb reanalysed the 5' RACE reads using MiXCR and keeps one entry per CDR3 protein. The sample has about 800,000 distinct CDR3 sequences, 58% seen once. CDR1 and CDR2 from the germline V gene are SGHTA and FQGNSA. The CDR3 runs to 14 residues. Unmatched junction bases numbered 4, after V lost 3 bases and J lost 4 bases. Specimen: blood. The chain recombines TRBV7-2 with TRBJ2-3; 7 positions agree with TRBD2. This clonotype originated in a man younger than 40 in good health. The CDR3 coding sequence is TGTGCCAGCAGCTTTTCTAGCGGCGCAGATACGCAGTATTTT. It translates to CASSFSSGADTQYF.